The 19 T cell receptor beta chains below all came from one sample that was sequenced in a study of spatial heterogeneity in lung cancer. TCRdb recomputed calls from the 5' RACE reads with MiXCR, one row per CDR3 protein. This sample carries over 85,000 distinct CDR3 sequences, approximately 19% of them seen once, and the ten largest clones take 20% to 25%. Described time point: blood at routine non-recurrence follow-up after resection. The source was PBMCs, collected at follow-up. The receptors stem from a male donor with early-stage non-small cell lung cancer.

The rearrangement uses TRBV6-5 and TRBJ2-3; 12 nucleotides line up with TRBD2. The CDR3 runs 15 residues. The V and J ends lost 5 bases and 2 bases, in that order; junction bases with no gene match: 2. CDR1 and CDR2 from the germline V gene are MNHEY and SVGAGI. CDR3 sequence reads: CASSRTSGITDTQYF. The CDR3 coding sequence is TGTGCCAGCAGTCGGACTAGCGGGATCACAGATACGCAGTATTTT.

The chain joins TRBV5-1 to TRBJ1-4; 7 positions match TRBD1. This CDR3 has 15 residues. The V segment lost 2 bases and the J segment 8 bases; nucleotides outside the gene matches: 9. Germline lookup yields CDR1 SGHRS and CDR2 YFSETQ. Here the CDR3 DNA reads TGCGCCAGCAGCTTTTCGACAGGGAGTAGGGAAAAACTGTTTTTT. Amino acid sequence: CASSFSTGSREKLFF.

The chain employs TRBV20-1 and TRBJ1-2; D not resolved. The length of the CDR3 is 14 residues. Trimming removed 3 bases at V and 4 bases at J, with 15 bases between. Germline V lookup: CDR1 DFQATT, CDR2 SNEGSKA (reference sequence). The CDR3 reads CSASPIIGTYGYTF. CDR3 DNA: TGCAGTGCTAGCCCGATCATCGGAACCTATGGCTACACCTTC.

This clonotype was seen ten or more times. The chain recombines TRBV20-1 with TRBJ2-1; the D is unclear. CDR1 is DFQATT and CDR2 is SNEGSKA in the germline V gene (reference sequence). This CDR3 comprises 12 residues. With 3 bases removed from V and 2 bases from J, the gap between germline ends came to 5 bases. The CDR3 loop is CSARSTYNEQFF. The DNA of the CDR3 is TGCAGTGCTAGGTCGACCTACAATGAGCAGTTCTTC.

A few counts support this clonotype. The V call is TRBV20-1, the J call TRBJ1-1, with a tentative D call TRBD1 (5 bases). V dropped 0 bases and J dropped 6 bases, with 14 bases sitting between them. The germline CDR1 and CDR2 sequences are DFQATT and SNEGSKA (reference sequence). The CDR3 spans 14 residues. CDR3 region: CSARDGEGRAEAFF. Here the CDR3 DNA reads TGCAGTGCTAGAGATGGAGAGGGGAGAGCTGAAGCTTTCTTT.

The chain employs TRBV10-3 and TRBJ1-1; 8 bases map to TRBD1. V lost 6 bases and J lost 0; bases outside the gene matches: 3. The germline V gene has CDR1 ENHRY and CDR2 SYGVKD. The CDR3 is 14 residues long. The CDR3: CAIRAGQVNTEAFF. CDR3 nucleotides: TGTGCCATCAGGGCGGGACAGGTGAACACTGAAGCTTTCTTT.

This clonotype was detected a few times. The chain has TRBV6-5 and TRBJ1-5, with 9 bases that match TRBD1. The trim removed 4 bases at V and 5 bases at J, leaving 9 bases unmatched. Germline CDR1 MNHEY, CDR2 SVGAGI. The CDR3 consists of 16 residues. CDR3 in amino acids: CASSSTSGQGYQPQHF. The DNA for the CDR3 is TGTGCCAGCAGTTCGACGTCGGGACAGGGATATCAGCCCCAGCATTTT.

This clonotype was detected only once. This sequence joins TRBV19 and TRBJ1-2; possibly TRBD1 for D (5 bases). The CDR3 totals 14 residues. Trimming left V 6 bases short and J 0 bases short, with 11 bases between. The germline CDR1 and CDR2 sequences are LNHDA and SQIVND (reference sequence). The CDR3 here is CASRGDPTNYGYTF. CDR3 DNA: TGTGCCAGTAGAGGGGACCCAACTAACTATGGCTACACCTTC.

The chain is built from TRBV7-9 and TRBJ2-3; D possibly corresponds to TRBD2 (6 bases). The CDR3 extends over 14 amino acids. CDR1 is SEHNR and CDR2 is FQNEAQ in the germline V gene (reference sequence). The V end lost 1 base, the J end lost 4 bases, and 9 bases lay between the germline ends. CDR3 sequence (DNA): TGTGCCAGCAGCTTAGACGGGACTTCAGATACGCAGTATTTT. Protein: CASSLDGTSDTQYF.

CDR3 nucleotide sequence: TGCGCCAGCAGCTTGGACTCTCAGCGGGGCACAGATACGCAGTATTTT. Protein product: CASSLDSQRGTDTQYF. The chain employs TRBV5-1 and TRBJ2-3; TRBD2 is a possible D gene (6 bases). The CDR3 contains 16 residues. V lost 0 bases, J lost 1 base, and 12 bases lay in between. Germline V gene lookup returns CDR1 SGHRS and CDR2 YFSETQ.

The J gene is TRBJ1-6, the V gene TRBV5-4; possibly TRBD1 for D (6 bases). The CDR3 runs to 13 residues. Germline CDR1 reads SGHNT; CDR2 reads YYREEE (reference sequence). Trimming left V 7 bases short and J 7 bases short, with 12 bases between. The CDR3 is CASARQGNSPLHF. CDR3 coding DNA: TGTGCCAGCGCCCGGCAGGGGAATTCACCCCTCCACTTT.

CDR3 in DNA: TGCGCCAGCAGCCAAGGGGACAGCACCTACGAGCAGTACTTC. Its translation is CASSQGDSTYEQYF. The gene calls are TRBV4-1 and TRBJ2-7; 7 bases agree with TRBD1. Germline CDR1 is MGHRA and CDR2 is YSYEKL. The V and J ends lost 1 base and 2 bases, in that order; junction bases with no gene match: 2. This CDR3 is 14 amino acids long.

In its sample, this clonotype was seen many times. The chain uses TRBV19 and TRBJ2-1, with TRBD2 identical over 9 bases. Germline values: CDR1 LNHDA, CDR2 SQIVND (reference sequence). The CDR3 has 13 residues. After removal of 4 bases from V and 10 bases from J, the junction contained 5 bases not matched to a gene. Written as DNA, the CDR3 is TGTGCCAGTAGTAAGGCTAGCGGGATCGAGCAGTTCTTC. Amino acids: CASSKASGIEQFF.

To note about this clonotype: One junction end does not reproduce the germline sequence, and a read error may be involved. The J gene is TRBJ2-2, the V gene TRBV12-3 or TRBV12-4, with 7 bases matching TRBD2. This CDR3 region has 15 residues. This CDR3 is CASSWGGSPTRELFF. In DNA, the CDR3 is TGTGCCAGCAGCTGGGGGGGGAGCCCCACCCGGGAGCTGTTTTTT.

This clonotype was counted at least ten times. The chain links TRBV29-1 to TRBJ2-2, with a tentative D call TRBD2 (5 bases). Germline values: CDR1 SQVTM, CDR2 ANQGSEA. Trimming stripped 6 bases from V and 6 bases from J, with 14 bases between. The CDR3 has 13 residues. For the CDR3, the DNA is TGCAGCGTCTCCCTTACTAGATCCGGGGAGCTGTTTTTT. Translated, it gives CSVSLTRSGELFF.

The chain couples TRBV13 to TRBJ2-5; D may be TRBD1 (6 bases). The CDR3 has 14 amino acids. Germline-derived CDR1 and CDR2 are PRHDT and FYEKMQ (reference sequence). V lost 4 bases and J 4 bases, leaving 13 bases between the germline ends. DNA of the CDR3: TGTGCCAGCAGCTCACGACAGGAAGGAGAGACCCAGTACTTC. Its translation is CASSSRQEGETQYF.

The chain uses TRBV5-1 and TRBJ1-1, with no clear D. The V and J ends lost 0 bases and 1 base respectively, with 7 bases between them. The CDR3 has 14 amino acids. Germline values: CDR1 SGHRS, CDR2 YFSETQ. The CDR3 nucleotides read TGCGCCAGCAGCTTGGGACATCAGAACACTGAAGCTTTCTTT. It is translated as CASSLGHQNTEAFF.

The DNA of the CDR3 is TGTGCCAGCAGTCCCTTTGGGACCCGGAACACCGGGGAGCTGTTTTTT. Protein: CASSPFGTRNTGELFF. This chain uses TRBV2 with TRBJ2-2; D may be TRBD1 or TRBD2 (5 bases each). The CDR3 is made up of 16 amino acids. Looked up from germline, CDR1 is SNHLY and CDR2 is FYNNEI. V gave up 5 bases and J gave up 1 base, with 14 bases separating them.

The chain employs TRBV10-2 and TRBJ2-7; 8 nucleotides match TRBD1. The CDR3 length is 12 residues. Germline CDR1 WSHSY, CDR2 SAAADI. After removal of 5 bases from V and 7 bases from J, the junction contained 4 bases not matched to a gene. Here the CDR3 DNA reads TGCGCCAGCAGTACAGGGGGTCGAGAGCAGTACGTC. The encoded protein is CASSTGGREQYV.